These T cell receptor beta chains were read from a single sample in a study of blood T cells in healthy people across ages. TCRdb analysed the 5' RACE reads with MiXCR anew, one entry per CDR3 protein. The sample consists of 540,000 or so distinct CDR3 sequences, roughly a quarter of them appearing once. Sequencing used blood. Source of these receptors: an older woman in good health. Both conserved end residues are part of each CDR3. Fields, in order: CDR3 length, D gene, J gene, clone size, V gene, CDR3 DNA, CDR3 protein. A D gene is named only where the DNA matches it firmly. Some rows mark clone size as missing; the rest say once, few, many or name a class of expanded clone.

cdr3_length: 17
d_call: .
j_call: TRBJ2-5
clone_size: .
v_call: TRBV20-1
cdr3_nt: TGCAGTGCTAGAGATCCCTTGGCTCAGAATATCCGAGGGACCCAGTACTTC
cdr3_aa: CSARDPLAQNIRGTQYF

cdr3_length: 15
d_call: TRBD1
j_call: TRBJ1-2
clone_size: few
v_call: TRBV6-6
cdr3_nt: TGTGCCAGCAGTTACTCGTTAGGGGGCGGTGATGGCTACACCTTC
cdr3_aa: CASSYSLGGGDGYTF

cdr3_length: 15
d_call: TRBD1
j_call: TRBJ2-4
clone_size: .
v_call: TRBV5-1
cdr3_nt: TGCGCCAGCAGCCTCCAACAGGGGAGCGGAAACATTCAGTACTTC
cdr3_aa: CASSLQQGSGNIQYF

cdr3_length: 13
d_call: .
j_call: TRBJ1-6
clone_size: .
v_call: TRBV7-9
cdr3_nt: TGTGCCAGCAGCCTAGGACAGAGCACACCCCTCCACTTT
cdr3_aa: CASSLGQSTPLHF

cdr3_length: 16
d_call: .
j_call: TRBJ2-3
clone_size: few
v_call: TRBV5-1
cdr3_nt: TGCGCCAGCAGCCTGGGGGAGGGGGCAAGCACAGATACGCAGTATTTT
cdr3_aa: CASSLGEGASTDTQYF

cdr3_length: 13
d_call: .
j_call: TRBJ2-5
clone_size: few
v_call: TRBV4-3
cdr3_nt: TGCGCCAGCAGCCAGGAGGGGATAGAGACCCAGTACTTC
cdr3_aa: CASSQEGIETQYF

cdr3_length: 15
d_call: TRBD1
j_call: TRBJ2-4
clone_size: few
v_call: TRBV18
cdr3_nt: TGTGCCAGCTCCCCCACAGGGGGCGGCAAAAACATTCAGTACTTC
cdr3_aa: CASSPTGGGKNIQYF

cdr3_length: 16
d_call: TRBD2
j_call: TRBJ2-3
clone_size: .
v_call: TRBV3-1
cdr3_nt: TGTGCCAGCAGCGTAACCGGGACTAGCAGGACAGATACGCAGTATTTT
cdr3_aa: CASSVTGTSRTDTQYF

cdr3_length: 16
d_call: TRBD1
j_call: TRBJ1-2
clone_size: .
v_call: TRBV4-2
cdr3_nt: TGTGCCAGCAGCCAGATTACAGGGGGAGGAAAGCGTGGCTACACCTTC
cdr3_aa: CASSQITGGGKRGYTF

cdr3_length: 16
d_call: TRBD1
j_call: TRBJ2-5
clone_size: few
v_call: TRBV2
cdr3_nt: TGTGCCAGCAGTGAAGCCCCAGGGACAGGGGGAGAGACCCAGTACTTC
cdr3_aa: CASSEAPGTGGETQYF

cdr3_length: 15
d_call: TRBD2
j_call: TRBJ2-4
clone_size: .
v_call: TRBV7-3
cdr3_nt: TGTGCCAGCAGCTTGTTAGCGGGGAAGGAGAACATTCAGTACTTC
cdr3_aa: CASSLLAGKENIQYF

cdr3_length: 15
d_call: .
j_call: TRBJ2-2
clone_size: once
v_call: TRBV15
cdr3_nt: TGTGTCACCAGCAGAGGTCGGGGCCGAACCGGGGAGCTGTTTTTT
cdr3_aa: CVTSRGRGRTGELFF

cdr3_length: 13
d_call: .
j_call: TRBJ1-1
clone_size: few
v_call: TRBV20-1
cdr3_nt: TGCAGTGCTAAACCCCCAGGTGGGACTGAAGCTTTCTTT
cdr3_aa: CSAKPPGGTEAFF